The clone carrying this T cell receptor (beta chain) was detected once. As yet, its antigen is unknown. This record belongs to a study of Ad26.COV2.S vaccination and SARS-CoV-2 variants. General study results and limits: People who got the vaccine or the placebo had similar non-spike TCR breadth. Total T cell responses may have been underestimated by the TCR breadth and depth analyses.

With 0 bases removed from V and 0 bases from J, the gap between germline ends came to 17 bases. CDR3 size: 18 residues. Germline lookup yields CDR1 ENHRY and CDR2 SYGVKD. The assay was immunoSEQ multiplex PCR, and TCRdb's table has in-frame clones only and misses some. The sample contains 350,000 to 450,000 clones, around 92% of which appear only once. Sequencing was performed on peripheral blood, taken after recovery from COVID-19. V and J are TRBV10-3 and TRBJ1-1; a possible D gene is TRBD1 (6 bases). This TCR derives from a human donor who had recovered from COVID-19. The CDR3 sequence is CAISESPGPGAMNTEAFF. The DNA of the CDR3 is TGTGCCATCAGTGAGTCCCCAGGACCAGGGGCAATGAACACTGAAGCTTTCTTT.